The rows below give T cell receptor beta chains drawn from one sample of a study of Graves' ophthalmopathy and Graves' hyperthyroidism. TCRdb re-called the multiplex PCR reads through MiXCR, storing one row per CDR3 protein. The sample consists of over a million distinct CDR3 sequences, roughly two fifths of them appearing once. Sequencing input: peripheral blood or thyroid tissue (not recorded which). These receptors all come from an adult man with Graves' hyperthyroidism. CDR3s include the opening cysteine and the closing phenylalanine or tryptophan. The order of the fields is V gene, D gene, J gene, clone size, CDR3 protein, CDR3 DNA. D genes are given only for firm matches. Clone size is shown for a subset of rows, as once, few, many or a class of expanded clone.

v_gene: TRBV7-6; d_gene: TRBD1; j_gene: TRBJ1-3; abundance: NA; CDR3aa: CASSLDRVSIYF; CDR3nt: TGTGCCAGCAGCCTCGACAGGGTGTCCATATATTTT
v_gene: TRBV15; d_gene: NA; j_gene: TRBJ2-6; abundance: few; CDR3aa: CATSRRGLTF; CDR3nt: TGTGCCACCAGCAGACGCGGCTTGACTTTC
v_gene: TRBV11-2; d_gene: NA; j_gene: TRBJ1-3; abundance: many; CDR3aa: CASSLLPRNTIYF; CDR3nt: TGTGCCAGCAGCTTACTCCCCCGAAACACCATATATTTT
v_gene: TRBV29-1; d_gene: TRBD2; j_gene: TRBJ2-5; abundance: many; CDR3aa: CGHAGGGQETQYF; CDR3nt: TGCGGGCATGCCGGGGGGGGCCAAGAGACCCAGTACTTC
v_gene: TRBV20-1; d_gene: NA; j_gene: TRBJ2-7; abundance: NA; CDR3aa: CSAKIPLGAYEQYF; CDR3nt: TGCAGTGCTAAGATTCCTCTGGGGGCCTACGAGCAGTACTTC
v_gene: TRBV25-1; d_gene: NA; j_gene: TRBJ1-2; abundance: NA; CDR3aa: CASRQPGIIDGYTF; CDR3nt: TGTGCCAGCAGACAGCCCGGGATTATAGATGGCTACACCTTC
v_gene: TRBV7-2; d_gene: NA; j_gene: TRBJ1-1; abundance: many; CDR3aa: CASSLQGYTEAFF; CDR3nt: TGTGCCAGCAGTTTACAGGGATACACTGAAGCTTTCTTT
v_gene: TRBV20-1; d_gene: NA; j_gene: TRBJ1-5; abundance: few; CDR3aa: CSAWFNRPEHF; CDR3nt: TGCAGTGCTTGGTTCAACAGGCCCGAGCATTTT
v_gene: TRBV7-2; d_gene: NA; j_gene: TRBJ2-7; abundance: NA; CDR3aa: CASSLDPKAYEQYF; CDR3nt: TGTGCCAGCAGCTTAGACCCCAAGGCCTACGAGCAGTACTTC
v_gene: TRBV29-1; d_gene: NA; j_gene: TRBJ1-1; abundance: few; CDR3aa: CSAGGGGNTEAFF; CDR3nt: TGCAGCGCTGGGGGAGGGGGGAACACTGAAGCTTTCTTT
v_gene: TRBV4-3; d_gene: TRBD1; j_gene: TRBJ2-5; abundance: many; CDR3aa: CASSSGTGSYETQYF; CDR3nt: TGCGCCAGCAGCTCCGGGACAGGGTCGTACGAGACCCAGTACTTC
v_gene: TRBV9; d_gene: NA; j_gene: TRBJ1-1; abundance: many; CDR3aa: CASSVDPGQNTEAFF; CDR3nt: TGTGCCAGCAGCGTTGACCCGGGACAGAACACTGAAGCTTTCTTT
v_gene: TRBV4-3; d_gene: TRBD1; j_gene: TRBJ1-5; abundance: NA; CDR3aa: CASSRTQGGNQPQHF; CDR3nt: TGCGCCAGCAGCCGAACCCAGGGGGGCAATCAGCCCCAGCATTTT